This TCR beta chain was captured by sequencing in a study of regulatory T cells in long-lasting Graves disease. General study points: Thyroid tissue went unstudied; only peripheral blood was examined.

V shed 7 bases and J 4 bases; nucleotides not matched to a gene: 5. Per germline, CDR1 SGHTS and CDR2 YDEGEE. The CDR3 is 13 residues long. This clonotype appeared a few times. Its cognate antigen is unknown. Investigators prepared the TCR beta libraries by applying iRepertoire HTBI primers and Arm-PCR of CDR3 regions. From the multiplex PCR reads, TCRdb called clonotypes with MiXCR, one entry per CDR3 protein. The repertoire holds hundreds of thousands of distinct CDR3 sequences, less than 15% seen once, with approximately 9.3% in the top ten. This sample's time point: newly diagnosed GD, antithyroid drugs for less than 3 months. Extracted PBMC RNA gave rise to the TCR library. These same data were also listed under a study on T cells in Graves' hyperthyroidism and ophthalmopathy.

This receptor was identified in a man aged 25-45 years with Graves disease. Material: peripheral blood mononuclear cells (PBMCs), obtained at new diagnosis, from a patient treated with antithyroid drugs. The rearrangement links TRBV5-8 to TRBJ1-1, with 9 bases fitting TRBD1. CDR3 coding DNA: TGTGCCAGCCTGCGGGACAGGGTCACTGAAGCTTTCTTT. Its protein is CASLRDRVTEAFF.